This T cell receptor beta chain was sequenced for a study of T-cell memory formation after mild COVID-19 (dated by TCRdb to the early 2020s). About the study as a whole: TCR sequence clusters from the two donors were found to be largely donor specific. In two donors, T-cell clones that expanded and contracted after mild COVID-19 were tracked by sequencing TCRalpha and TCRbeta repertoires over time. Two young, previously healthy adult volunteers, one female and one male, were included in the cohort.

TCRdb shows the sequencer as Illumina NovaSeq 6000. Using 5'RACE with constant-segment primers, TCRalpha and TCRbeta cDNA libraries were constructed, with sample barcodes and unique molecular identifiers added in the process. Trizol reagent was used to extract RNA from every sample. The libraries were amplified in two PCR steps, and the second step added a second sample barcode and Illumina TruSeq adapters. Sequencing of libraries was performed on an Illumina NovaSeq with 2 x 150 bp paired-end reads. In the source study's methods: With migec v1.2.7, reads were demultiplexed and then collapsed into UMI-guided consensus sequences. Using mixcr v2.1.11, the UMI consensuses were aligned to TRA and TRB V and J templates and assembled into clonotypes. Expanded or contracted clonotypes were those called significant by both edgeR and NoisET, with noise models trained on biological replicates. For edgeR calls, the thresholds were a false discovery rate-adjusted p below 0.01 and a log2 fold-change of 1. As an exploratory analysis of dynamics, max-normalized trajectories of the 1000 most abundant clonotypes were examined with PCA combined with hierarchical clustering. Each responding clone was given a CD4 or CD8 phenotype based on the CD4+ and CD8+ repertoires, which had been sequenced separately. TCRdb took the public reads, trimmed them with fastp at Q25, ran MiXCR for clone calling and kept in-frame beta chains. Rows merge per CDR3 protein into single entries with the most common DNA and genes. The V and J calls here are based on TCRdb, not the publication. The sample data list about 200,000 distinct CDR3 sequences, and 18% of these were observed just once. The top ten hold 2.4% of the sample.

Note on this clonotype: There is no known antigen for this receptor. Within one base of it there is no much larger clone, and no base qualities were kept.

The germline V and J ends show losses of 1 base and 4 bases respectively, and no gene match explains 3 bases of the junction. Reading from cysteine to phenylalanine, the CDR3 counts 17 amino acids. Only the CDR3 DNA stays, 51 bases, in frame from base 1. CDR1 and CDR2 are read off the germline V gene as LGHNA and YSLEER. Overall study results and their limits: Contracting CD4+ clones were found mainly in CM and EM memory subsets, while CD8+ clones were enriched in EMRA. The study included only a couple of mild cases, and larger cohorts that include severe cases with pre-infection samples were judged to be necessary. Some responding clones were found in pre-infection memory, which suggests that pre-existing cross-reactive memory T cells took part in the SARS-CoV-2 response. Clones contracting from day 15 to 85 had balanced CD4/CD8 phenotypes, while a second wave expanding from day 15 to 37 was biased towards CD4+. The second-wave clones that peaked on day 37 were not confirmed to be SARS-CoV-2 specific.

Ficoll-Paque density gradient centrifugation was used to isolate PBMCs. The chain is encoded by TRBV4-3 joined to TRBJ2-1; 14 junctional bases match TRBD2. The clonotype originates from an adult woman who had mild COVID-19 (a few samples of this study predate the infection). The sample titles of this study are shuffled in the database, so cell type and time point are left out; the donor was told from shared clones. Material for sequencing was PBMCs or a T cell subset sorted from them (not recorded which). The nucleotide sequence is TGCGCCAGCAGCCAAGGAGGACTAGCGGGAGGATACAATGAGCAGTTCTTC. Its protein product is CASSQGGLAGGYNEQFF.